These 24 T cell receptor beta chains share one sample of origin, sequenced in a study of blood T cell repertoires in COVID-19. TCRdb's table, derived via immunoSEQ multiplex PCR, lists solely in-frame clones and lacks some. In the table there are approximately 30,000 clones, 76% of which are singletons. The sequenced sample consisted of peripheral blood. Source of these receptors: a man between 65 and 80 years old with acute or convalescent COVID-19.

The chain combines TRBV29-1 with TRBJ2-3, with D hard to call. This CDR3 contains 11 residues. V shed 7 bases and J shed 3 bases, with 8 bases lying between them. Germline V gene data show CDR1 as SQVTM and CDR2 as ANQGSEA. For the CDR3, the DNA is TGCAGCGGAAGTGCGACAGATACGCAGTATTTT. Translating gives CSGSATDTQYF.

V is TRBV4-2 and J is TRBJ2-7; D is unclear. With 0 bases removed from V and 6 bases from J, the gap between germline ends came to 6 bases. Per germline, CDR1 LGHNA and CDR2 YNFKEQ. The CDR3 is made up of 12 amino acids. Written as DNA, the CDR3 is TGTGCCAGCAGCCAAGATCGGTCCGAGCAGTACTTC. Its translation is CASSQDRSEQYF.

The chain uses TRBV27 and TRBJ2-1; 10 bases fit TRBD2. J was trimmed by 0 bases and V by 8 bases; bases with no gene match: 13. CDR3 length: 18 amino acids. Germline V lookup: CDR1 MNHEY, CDR2 SMNVEV (reference sequence). CDR3 in DNA: TGTGCCAGCCCCCTTAAACTAGCGGGACCGGTCTCCTACAATGAGCAGTTCTTC. Translating it yields CASPLKLAGPVSYNEQFF.

This CDR3 reads CASSSIGTGGQETQYF. The CDR3 DNA reads as TGTGCCAGCAGTTCCATCGGTACGGGGGGGCAAGAGACCCAGTACTTC. The V call is TRBV28, the J call TRBJ2-5; 8 bases line up with TRBD2. V shed 4 bases and J 2 bases; nucleotides not matched to a gene: 9. This CDR3 is 16 amino acids long. Germline loops: CDR1 MDHEN, CDR2 SYDVKM.

This chain uses TRBV5-1 with TRBJ1-2; 10 bases agree with TRBD1. The CDR3 is made up of 15 amino acids. The ends lost 0 bases at V and 4 bases at J; junction bases unmatched: 3. Per the germline V gene, CDR1 is SGHRS and CDR2 is YFSETQ. The CDR3 region is CASSLGDRGTYGYTF. CDR3 nucleotide sequence: TGCGCCAGCAGCTTGGGGGACAGGGGTACCTATGGCTACACCTTC.

The chain has TRBV5-1 and TRBJ2-1; 11 bases align to TRBD2. The ends lost 3 bases at V and 2 bases at J; junction bases unmatched: 1. Germline-derived CDR1 and CDR2 are SGHRS and YFSETQ. The CDR3 spans 15 residues. The CDR3 coding sequence is TGCGCCAGCAGCTCGACTAGCGGGACCTACAATGAGCAGTTCTTC. Amino acids: CASSSTSGTYNEQFF.

This chain uses TRBV2 with TRBJ2-1, with 7 bases lining up with TRBD1. The CDR3 length is 14 residues. With V trimmed by 5 bases and J by 6 bases, 7 bases remained unmatched. Germline assignment: CDR1 SNHLY and CDR2 FYNNEI. Here the CDR3 DNA reads TGTGCCAGCAGTTATACAGGGGTGAGCAATGAGCAGTTCTTC. It is translated as CASSYTGVSNEQFF.

This sequence joins TRBV6-5 and TRBJ2-3; TRBD2 matches 8 bases. Per germline, CDR1 MNHEY and CDR2 SVGAGI. The CDR3 sequence is 14 residues long. J was trimmed by 4 bases and V by 7 bases; bases with no gene match: 7. The CDR3, as DNA: TGTGCCAGCAATACGGGGGGGCCTGCAGATACGCAGTATTTT. Translated: CASNTGGPADTQYF.

The chain carries TRBV5-1 and TRBJ1-2; 10 nucleotides line up with TRBD1. The V segment lost 0 bases and the J segment 8 bases; nucleotides outside the gene matches: 7. There are 15 residues in the CDR3. From germline, CDR1 is SGHRS and CDR2 YFSETQ. The CDR3 region has the DNA TGCGCCAGCAGCTTGGACTCGGGACAGGGGAGGGGCTACACCTTC. Encoded protein: CASSLDSGQGRGYTF.

CDR3 sequence (DNA): TGTGCCAGCAGCTTAGATCGGACTGAAGCTTTCTTT. Protein sequence: CASSLDRTEAFF. The chain is built from TRBV7-9 and TRBJ1-1; D unresolved. Trimming cost V 1 base and J 5 bases, with 5 bases left between them. There are 12 residues in the CDR3. From germline, CDR1 is SEHNR and CDR2 FQNEAQ (reference sequence).

The J gene is TRBJ2-3, the V gene TRBV6-1, with no clear D. The CDR3 has 14 amino acids. Germline V lookup: CDR1 MNHNS, CDR2 SASEGT. Trimming left V 1 base short and J 2 bases short, with 7 bases between. CDR3 protein: CASSEGVNTDTQYF. Here the CDR3 DNA reads TGTGCCAGCAGTGAAGGAGTAAACACAGATACGCAGTATTTT.

The gene calls are TRBV27 and TRBJ2-3; 9 nucleotides line up with TRBD2. Trimming removed 6 bases from V and 2 bases from J; junction bases left unmatched: 6. Germline V gene lookup returns CDR1 MNHEY and CDR2 SMNVEV (reference sequence). This CDR3 comprises 15 residues. CDR3 region: CASSNWGLATDTQYF. CDR3 DNA: TGTGCCAGCAGCAACTGGGGACTAGCCACAGATACGCAGTATTTT.

This clone was detected once. The chain couples TRBV5-1 to TRBJ2-7; the match to TRBD1 covers 8 bases. The CDR3 consists of 16 residues. J lost 6 bases, V lost 2 bases, and 13 bases had no gene match. Germline V gives CDR1 SGHRS, CDR2 YFSETQ. The CDR3 DNA is TGCGCCAGCAGCTTCGGTAATCAGGGGGCGGCATTCGAGCAGTACTTC. It encodes CASSFGNQGAAFEQYF.

The chain recombines TRBV7-9 with TRBJ2-3; weak D call: TRBD1 (6 bases). Germline values: CDR1 SEHNR, CDR2 FQNEAQ (reference sequence). V was clipped by 4 bases and J by 5 bases, with 7 bases between them. This CDR3 is 12 amino acids long. The DNA of the CDR3 is TGTGCCAGCAGCTGGGGGCAAGATACGCAGTATTTT. Residues: CASSWGQDTQYF.

Here the CDR3 reads CASSLVGTGSQPQHF. The CDR3 region has the DNA TGTGCCAGCAGCTTAGTGGGGACAGGGAGTCAGCCCCAGCATTTT. The J gene is TRBJ1-5, the V gene TRBV7-2; TRBD1 matches at 9 bases. CDR3 length equals 15 residues. V shed 1 base and J 6 bases; nucleotides not matched to a gene: 4. CDR1 and CDR2 from the germline V gene are SGHTA and FQGNSA. The full variable domain, completed using reference TRBV7-2 and TRBJ1-5, is GAGVSQSPSNKVTEKGKDVELRCDPISGHTALYWYRQSLGQGLEFLIYFQGNSAPDKSGLPSDRFSAERTGGSVSTLTIQRTQQEDSAVYLCASSLVGTGSQPQHFGDGTRLSIL.

This clone was picked up a small number of times. V usage is TRBV9 and J usage is TRBJ2-2; 11 bases fit TRBD2. Germline V gene lookup returns CDR1 SGDLS and CDR2 YYNGEE. This CDR3 is built from 15 residues. The V segment lost 7 bases and the J segment 7 bases; nucleotides outside the gene matches: 9. The CDR3 reads CASSRTSGSGGELFF. For the CDR3, the DNA is TGTGCCAGCTCCCGCACTAGCGGGAGCGGCGGGGAGCTGTTTTTT.

This chain links TRBV6-5 with TRBJ2-5; TRBD2 matches 8 bases. Germline CDR1 MNHEY, CDR2 SVGAGI. The CDR3 length is 15 residues. V lost 4 bases and J lost 5; bases outside the gene matches: 9. CDR3 in amino acids: CASSSDSGKSETQYF. CDR3 in DNA: TGTGCCAGCAGTTCGGATAGCGGGAAATCGGAGACCCAGTACTTC.

V usage is TRBV19 and J usage is TRBJ2-4; 7 bases are shared with TRBD1. The CDR3 totals 15 residues. Germline CDR1 LNHDA, CDR2 SQIVND (reference sequence). After removal of 3 bases from V and 8 bases from J, the junction contained 10 bases not matched to a gene. For the CDR3, the DNA is TGTGCCAGTAGTATGGTAGGAACAGGGGTTCACATTCAGTACTTC. Translation gives CASSMVGTGVHIQYF.

The V call is TRBV28, the J call TRBJ2-5; 8 bases are a match to TRBD2. The CDR3 has 13 residues. CDR1 MDHEN and CDR2 SYDVKM come from the germline V gene. Trimming cost V 6 bases and J 3 bases; bases outside gene matches: 3. In nucleotides, the CDR3 is TGTGCCAGCAGCCGAGCGGGAGAAGAGACCCAGTACTTC. This sequence encodes CASSRAGEETQYF.

V gene TRBV5-5 combines with J gene TRBJ2-7, with a possible D match to TRBD1 (6 bases). Germline values: CDR1 SGHKS, CDR2 YYEKEE (reference sequence). The CDR3 consists of 13 residues. V dropped 4 bases and J dropped 5 bases, with 13 bases sitting between them. The CDR3: CASSHRDNDEQYF. The DNA of the CDR3 is TGTGCCAGCAGCCACCGGGACAACGACGAGCAGTACTTC.

There are a few counts of this clone. V gene TRBV5-1 combines with J gene TRBJ2-5; TRBD1 aligns across 8 bases. CDR1 SGHRS and CDR2 YFSETQ come from the germline V gene. The CDR3 is 13 amino acids. The trim removed 3 bases at V and 5 bases at J, leaving 3 bases unmatched. The CDR3 spells CASSWTGSETQYF. CDR3 DNA sequence: TGCGCCAGCAGCTGGACAGGGTCGGAGACCCAGTACTTC.

V and J are TRBV7-2 and TRBJ1-2; TRBD1 agrees at 7 bases. With 5 bases clipped from V and 8 bases from J, the junction kept 14 bases outside the gene matches. The CDR3 is 15 residues long. Per germline, CDR1 SGHTA and CDR2 FQGNSA. CDR3 DNA: TGTGCCAGCAGCCCCCGCCCCGGGACAGCGACAGGCTACACCTTC. It is translated as CASSPRPGTATGYTF.

The chain links TRBV2 to TRBJ1-2; 11 nucleotides agree with TRBD1. The CDR3 is 15 residues long. J was trimmed by 8 bases and V by 8 bases; bases with no gene match: 13. Germline CDR1 SNHLY, CDR2 FYNNEI. The DNA of the CDR3 is TGTGCCAGCTATAGGTCGGACAGGGGGCCTTTAGGCTACACCTTC. The encoded protein is CASYRSDRGPLGYTF.

The chain has TRBV10-3 and TRBJ1-1; 7 nucleotides align to TRBD1. The CDR3 has 12 amino acids. Looked up from germline, CDR1 is ENHRY and CDR2 is SYGVKD. The J segment lost 6 bases and the V segment lost 11 bases, leaving 9 bases of the junction unmatched. The CDR3: CAAAGQEAEAFF. The CDR3 region has the DNA TGTGCCGCGGCAGGACAGGAGGCTGAAGCTTTCTTT.